These 24 T cell receptor beta chains share one sample of origin, sequenced in a study of CD8 T cells in Susac syndrome (dated by TCRdb to between 2018 and 2021). Libraries were constructed by the immunoSEQ multiplex PCR assay. RNA was extracted with the RNeasy kit and roughly 0.45 to 1 ug was reverse transcribed using random hexamers. The raw public reads went through TCRdb reprocessing: fastp at Q25, MiXCR clone calling, in-frame beta chains kept. For every CDR3 protein sequence, its rows merge into one entry that carries the most common genes and DNA. The sample contains approximately 120,000 distinct CDR3 sequences, over 85% of them found a single time. Clones ranked in the top ten supply over 0.07% of the sample. The sample consisted of CD4+ T cells from PBMCs. These receptors all come from a human donor in good health.

The chain recombines TRBV29-1 with TRBJ2-5, with no clear D. V lost 0 bases to trimming and J lost 5 bases, with 16 bases between them. Germline CDR1 and CDR2: SQVTM and ANQGSEA. The CDR3 extends over 15 amino acids. This chain's CDR3 is CSVEDVVRRRETQYF. In DNA, the CDR3 is TGCAGCGTTGAAGACGTTGTTCGAAGGCGGGAGACCCAGTACTTC.

The V call is TRBV29-1, the J call TRBJ1-1, with 8 bases that match TRBD1. The CDR3 runs to 13 residues. Germline V CDR1 and CDR2: SQVTM, ANQGSEA. Losses at the gene ends were 7 bases for V and 4 bases for J; bases not matched to a gene: 8. CDR3 in DNA: TGCAGCGGTGGACAGGGTGAGAGCACTGAAGCTTTCTTT. It specifies CSGGQGESTEAFF. Filled out from reference TRBV29-1 and TRBJ1-1, the complete variable domain reads SAVISQKPSRDICQRGTSLTIQCQVDSQVTMMFWYRQQPGQSLTLIATANQGSEATYESGFVIDKFPISRPNLTFSTLTVSNMSPEDSSIYLCSGGQGESTEAFFGQGTRLTVV.

The chain carries TRBV5-1 and TRBJ1-1, with unresolved D. Germline CDR1 reads SGHRS; CDR2 reads YFSETQ. There are 10 residues in the CDR3. The ends were cut back, 4 bases at V and 6 bases at J, with 4 bases in the middle. The DNA of the CDR3 is TGCGCCAGCAGCACTCCTGAAGCTTTCTTT. This codes for CASSTPEAFF.

The chain carries TRBV27 and TRBJ2-1; D possibly corresponds to TRBD2 (7 bases). Per germline, CDR1 MNHEY and CDR2 SMNVEV (reference sequence). CDR3 length: 17 residues. V was trimmed by 8 bases and J by 7 bases, leaving 27 bases between them. CDR3 nucleotide sequence: TGTGCCAGCTGGATTCTGTCTCCACTAAGGGGGGGGAATGAGCAGTTCTTC. Residues: CASWILSPLRGGNEQFF.

The chain joins TRBV5-1 to TRBJ2-7; 7 nucleotides align to TRBD2. The CDR3 spans 15 residues. V was clipped by 4 bases and J by 2 bases; unmatched bases: 9. The V gene's germline CDR1 is SGHRS and CDR2 YFSETQ. CDR3 region: CASSPGGAVTYEQYF. For the CDR3, the DNA is TGCGCCAGCAGCCCGGGGGGAGCGGTCACCTACGAGCAGTACTTC.

This clonotype appeared once. The V and J genes are TRBV18 and TRBJ1-1, with TRBD1 identical over 11 bases. The length of the CDR3 is 17 residues. Germline-derived CDR1 and CDR2 are KGHSH and LQKENI. V lost 3 bases, J lost 0 bases, and 6 bases stayed unmatched. The CDR3 here is CASSPTRTGGLNTEAFF. The CDR3 bases are TGTGCCAGCTCACCCACTAGGACAGGGGGCCTGAACACTGAAGCTTTCTTT.

The chain has TRBV5-1 and TRBJ2-5, with 9 bases identical to TRBD1. Germline V gene sequence: CDR1 SGHRS, CDR2 YFSETQ. V lost 4 bases to trimming and J lost 5 bases; unmatched junction nucleotides: 9. CDR3 length: 15 residues. For the CDR3, the DNA is TGCGCCAGCAGCGTCGACAGGGGGATGGGGGAGACCCAGTACTTC. This encodes CASSVDRGMGETQYF.

The chain uses TRBV2 and TRBJ1-2; TRBD1 agrees at 8 bases. The trim removed 7 bases at V and 8 bases at J, leaving 12 bases unmatched. The CDR3 runs 14 residues. Germline lookup yields CDR1 SNHLY and CDR2 FYNNEI. The CDR3 bases are TGTGCCAGCAATCTACAGGGGGTGTCTGGCGGCTACACCTTC. It encodes CASNLQGVSGGYTF.

The V call is TRBV6-2 or TRBV6-3, the J call TRBJ1-2, with TRBD1 matching over 10 bases. CDR1 and CDR2 (germline): MNHEY, SVGEGT. The CDR3 consists of 13 residues. The J segment lost 7 bases and the V segment lost 8 bases, leaving 7 bases of the junction unmatched. CDR3: CASLTGGVSGYTF. The CDR3 DNA reads as TGTGCCAGCTTGACAGGGGGCGTCAGTGGCTACACCTTC.

This chain links TRBV2 with TRBJ1-1, with 7 bases identical to TRBD1. Per the germline V gene, CDR1 is SNHLY and CDR2 is FYNNEI. Trimming cost V 7 bases and J 4 bases; bases outside gene matches: 6. This CDR3 is built from 13 residues. The CDR3 protein is CASTGGWGTEAFF. Written as DNA, the CDR3 is TGTGCCAGCACAGGGGGATGGGGCACTGAAGCTTTCTTT.

The chain recombines TRBV30 with TRBJ1-5; the match to TRBD1 covers 8 bases. The CDR3 length is 15 residues. V lost 3 bases to trimming and J lost 7 bases; unmatched junction nucleotides: 11. CDR1 is GTSNPN, CDR2 SVGIG, per germline (reference sequence). CDR3 sequence reads: CAWSLGQGLEQPQHF. In DNA, the CDR3 is TGTGCCTGGAGCTTAGGACAGGGCCTGGAACAGCCCCAGCATTTT.

This chain uses TRBV7-9 with TRBJ2-2; 8 bases map to TRBD2. CDR1 and CDR2 (germline): SEHNR, FQNEAQ (reference sequence). This CDR3 has 17 amino acids. With V trimmed by 4 bases and J by 4 bases, 11 bases remained unmatched. For the CDR3, the DNA is TGTGCCAGCAGCTCCCGTCTCGGACTAGCCGGCACCGGGGAGCTGTTTTTT. This translates into CASSSRLGLAGTGELFF.

V and J are TRBV5-6 and TRBJ2-1; TRBD1 agrees at 7 bases. J gave up 6 bases and V 5 bases, and 5 bases lay outside the gene matches. Germline CDR1 and CDR2: SGHDT and YYEEEE. CDR3 length equals 13 residues. The CDR3 is CASRYRGSNEQFF. CDR3 bases: TGTGCCAGCAGGTACAGGGGTAGCAATGAGCAGTTCTTC. Supplemented by reference TRBV5-6 and TRBJ2-1, the full variable domain reads DAGVTQSPTHLIKTRGQQVTLRCSPKSGHDTVSWYQQALGQGPQFIFQYYEEEERQRGNFPDRFSGHQFPNYSSELNVNALLLGDSALYLCASRYRGSNEQFFGPGTRLTVL.

This clonotype is a singleton in its sample. This sequence joins TRBV3-1 and TRBJ2-7, with a weak D call TRBD1 (5 bases). This CDR3 is built from 13 residues. Per germline, CDR1 LGHDT and CDR2 YNNKEL (reference sequence). Deletions cut 4 bases from V and 1 base from J, with 8 bases between. This CDR3 reads CASSRGRSYEQYF. Written as DNA, the CDR3 is TGTGCCAGCAGCCGGGGCAGGTCCTACGAGCAGTACTTC.

This clonotype was recorded a few times. The chain has TRBV20-1 and TRBJ2-5, with D uncertain. CDR3 length equals 13 residues. Trimming removed 3 bases from V and 0 bases from J, with 8 bases in between. The V gene's germline CDR1 is DFQATT and CDR2 SNEGSKA (reference sequence). CDR3: CSASVQYQETQYF. The CDR3 DNA follows: TGCAGTGCTAGTGTCCAGTACCAAGAGACCCAGTACTTC.

The CDR3 reads CASSRGGGYQPQHF. The DNA of the CDR3 is TGTGCCAGCAGTAGGGGGGGCGGCTATCAGCCCCAGCATTTT. The chain recombines TRBV9 with TRBJ1-5; possible D gene TRBD1, 6 bases. Germline V gene lookup returns CDR1 SGDLS and CDR2 YYNGEE. V lost 5 bases and J lost 5, with 14 bases in between. This CDR3 region has 14 residues.

V is TRBV9 and J is TRBJ2-7; the D gene could be TRBD1 or TRBD2 (5 bases each). The CDR3 totals 14 residues. With 2 bases removed from V and 5 bases from J, the gap between germline ends came to 14 bases. The germline CDR1 and CDR2 sequences are SGDLS and YYNGEE. The CDR3 DNA reads TGTGCCAGCAGCGTCCGACAGAGGGGCGACGAGCAGTACTTC. Its translation: CASSVRQRGDEQYF. Full variable domain (rest looked up from reference TRBV9 and TRBJ2-7): DSGVTQTPKHLITATGQRVTLRCSPRSGDLSVYWYQQSLDQGLQFLIQYYNGEERAKGNILERFSAQQFPDLHSELNLSSLELGDSALYFCASSVRQRGDEQYFGPGTRLTVT.

This sequence joins TRBV19 and TRBJ1-1; TRBD1 agrees at 9 bases. Germline CDR1 reads LNHDA; CDR2 reads SQIVND (reference sequence). This CDR3 has 16 residues. Trimming removed 5 bases from V and 1 base from J; junction bases left unmatched: 8. The CDR3 here is CASSLGTGRSNTEAFF. Written as DNA, the CDR3 is TGTGCCAGTAGTCTCGGGACAGGGCGCTCGAACACTGAAGCTTTCTTT.

V usage is TRBV20-1 and J usage is TRBJ1-2; 7 nucleotides match TRBD1. From germline, CDR1 is DFQATT and CDR2 SNEGSKA (reference sequence). The CDR3 is 12 residues long. The V and J ends lost 0 bases and 9 bases, in that order; junction bases with no gene match: 4. CDR3 residues: CSAREGTVSYTF. For the CDR3, the DNA is TGCAGTGCTAGAGAGGGGACAGTAAGCTACACCTTC.

With regard to this clonotype: Its ends do not fully match the called genes, so a read error is possible. V and J are TRBV7-2 and TRBJ1-1; tentative D call: TRBD1 (6 bases). The CDR3 consists of 14 residues. The germline CDR1 and CDR2 sequences are SGHTA and FQGNSA. CDR3 in DNA: TGTGCCAGCAGCTTAGGACGAACAGGGCCTGACGCTTTCTTT. It is translated as CASSLGRTGPDAFF.

The chain has TRBV19 and TRBJ2-7; 12 nucleotides agree with TRBD2. Germline V gene sequence: CDR1 LNHDA, CDR2 SQIVND (reference sequence). The ends lost 5 bases at V and 0 bases at J; junction bases unmatched: 2. The CDR3 runs to 15 residues. CDR3 in amino acids: CASSLAGGFSYEQYF. In DNA, the CDR3 is TGTGCCAGTAGTCTAGCGGGAGGGTTCTCCTACGAGCAGTACTTC.

The chain recombines TRBV13 with TRBJ2-5; 7 bases agree with TRBD2. Per the germline V gene, CDR1 is PRHDT and CDR2 is FYEKMQ (reference sequence). The CDR3 loop spans 19 amino acids. The V segment lost 5 bases and the J segment 5 bases; nucleotides outside the gene matches: 23. The CDR3 protein is CASSVKRFGLGALHETQYF. CDR3 nucleotide sequence: TGTGCCAGCAGCGTCAAACGGTTCGGACTAGGGGCCTTGCATGAGACCCAGTACTTC.

V usage is TRBV30 and J usage is TRBJ1-2; tentative D call: TRBD1 (5 bases). The CDR3 loop spans 14 amino acids. Germline V CDR1 and CDR2: GTSNPN, SVGIG (reference sequence). V lost 8 bases and J lost 0, with 16 bases in between. CDR3 residues: CAVTRDLTNYGYTF. CDR3 nucleotide sequence: TGTGCCGTTACGCGGGACTTAACTAACTATGGCTACACCTTC.

The chain uses TRBV11-2 and TRBJ2-3, with TRBD2 matching over 8 bases. V shed 3 bases, J shed 3 bases, and the junction held 2 bases outside the gene matches. Per germline, CDR1 SGHAT and CDR2 FQNNGV. CDR3 length equals 14 residues. The CDR3 is CASSFGGRTDTQYF. DNA for the CDR3: TGTGCCAGCAGCTTCGGCGGGAGGACAGATACGCAGTATTTT.